This TCR beta chain derives from a study of monozygotic twins with inflammatory bowel disease. No DNA is given; TCRdb re-called the 5' RACE reads and lists each CDR3 protein once. Seen in this sample are some 450,000 distinct CDR3 sequences; the ten most common clones hold 2% to 2.5%. From germline, CDR1 is SGHDT and CDR2 YYEEEE. This CDR3 spans 15 amino acids. This clonotype originated in a human donor with ulcerative colitis or Crohn's disease, or a healthy co-twin of an affected twin (not recorded which). The rearrangement links TRBV5-6 to TRBJ2-6. Material for sequencing was blood. CDR3 region: CASSLAGIGANVLTF. Drawing the rest from reference TRBV5-6 and TRBJ2-6, the complete variable domain is DAGVTQSPTHLIKTRGQQVTLRCSPKSGHDTVSWYQQALGQGPQFIFQYYEEEERQRGNFPDRFSGHQFPNYSSELNVNALLLGDSALYLCASSLAGIGANVLTFGAGSRLTVL.